The 5 T cell receptor beta chains below come from one sample, sequenced in a study of T-cell reconstitution after alpha-beta-depleted transplantation in children. Unique molecular identifiers featured in how the TCRbeta library was prepared. TCRdb re-called the PCR reads through MiXCR, storing one row per CDR3 protein. Here the sample spans 500,000 to 650,000 distinct CDR3 sequences, 13% being singletons. Source: PBMCs, mostly from graft donor cells, taken 360 days after TCRalphabeta/CD19-depleted stem cell transplant. The receptor set was obtained from a male patient between 10 and 17 years old who had a stem cell transplant for acute myeloid leukemia, so the T cells may come from the graft donor.

The genes are TRBV29-1 and TRBJ2-5; TRBD1 is a possible D gene (6 bases). This CDR3 is 12 amino acids long. Trimming stripped 3 bases from V and 7 bases from J, with 12 bases between. CDR1 and CDR2 (germline): SQVTM, ANQGSEA. CDR3 sequence reads: CSVEPTGPTQYF. The DNA for the CDR3 is TGCAGCGTTGAGCCGACAGGCCCGACCCAGTACTTC.

The chain links TRBV20-1 to TRBJ2-1; 7 bases match TRBD1. The V segment lost 2 bases and the J segment 4 bases; nucleotides outside the gene matches: 11. The CDR3 covers 16 residues. Germline values: CDR1 DFQATT, CDR2 SNEGSKA (reference sequence). CDR3 DNA: TGCAGTGCTAGACCAACCGGGACAGAGGGTTACAATGAGCAGTTCTTC. This encodes CSARPTGTEGYNEQFF.

This chain's CDR3 is CASSPDRGLYRNQPQHF. The CDR3 DNA sequence: TGTGCCAGCAGCCCGGACAGGGGGCTGTATCGCAATCAGCCCCAGCATTTT. The genes are TRBV5-8 and TRBJ1-5; 11 positions match TRBD1. Germline V gene data show CDR1 as SGHTS and CDR2 as YDEGEE. Losses at the gene ends were 4 bases for V and 2 bases for J; bases not matched to a gene: 8. This CDR3 region has 17 residues. The full variable domain, its missing parts supplied by reference TRBV5-8 and TRBJ1-5, is EAGVTQSPTHLIKTRGQQATLRCSPISGHTSVYWYQQALGLGLQFLLWYDEGEERNRGNFPPRFSGRQFPNYSSELNVNALELEDSALYLCASSPDRGLYRNQPQHFGDGTRLSIL.

A few counts support this clonotype. This chain uses TRBV20-1 with TRBJ2-3, with 8 bases that match TRBD2. From germline, CDR1 is DFQATT and CDR2 SNEGSKA (reference sequence). Germline trimming cut 3 bases from V and 2 bases from J; bases unmatched to any gene: 10. The CDR3 runs 16 residues. The CDR3 here is CSASGFDSGVTDTQYF. The CDR3 nucleotides read TGCAGTGCTAGCGGCTTTGATAGCGGGGTCACAGATACGCAGTATTTT.

This clonotype was observed at least ten times. The chain uses TRBV7-2 and TRBJ2-1; TRBD1 matches at 12 bases. Germline loops: CDR1 SGHTA, CDR2 FQGNSA. The V gene end was trimmed by 3 bases and the J gene end by 7 bases; junction bases not matched to a gene: 10. This CDR3 region has 17 residues. DNA for the CDR3: TGTGCCAGCAGCTTCGCTACCCGGGACAGGGGGCGGAATGAGCAGTTCTTC. It translates to CASSFATRDRGRNEQFF.